A single sample gave rise to the 28 T cell receptor beta chains below, sequenced in a study of blood T cell repertoires in COVID-19. The repertoire was sequenced with immunoSEQ multiplex PCR; TCRdb's copy has only in-frame clones and lacks some. The sample yields over 400,000 clones, around 85% seen once. The sequenced sample consisted of PBMCs or T cells enriched from blood (not recorded which). These receptors originate from a woman aged 55-70 years who had recovered from COVID-19.

The chain employs TRBV2 and TRBJ1-4; TRBD1 matches at 9 bases. Germline assignment: CDR1 SNHLY and CDR2 FYNNEI. This CDR3 spans 16 amino acids. V shed 7 bases, J shed 6 bases, and the junction held 12 bases outside the gene matches. The CDR3 spells CASMRDRVGPHEKLFF. The CDR3, as DNA: TGTGCCAGCATGAGGGACAGGGTAGGGCCCCATGAAAAACTGTTTTTT.

The chain couples TRBV29-1 to TRBJ1-1; 7 positions agree with TRBD1. The V and J ends lost 6 bases and 6 bases, in that order; junction bases with no gene match: 10. The CDR3 contains 13 residues. CDR1 is SQVTM, CDR2 ANQGSEA, per germline. The CDR3 region has the DNA TGCAGCGTCTGGACAGGCGGGGTCGCTGAAGCTTTCTTT. Encoded protein: CSVWTGGVAEAFF. Together with reference TRBV29-1 and TRBJ1-1, the CDR3 gives the full variable domain: SAVISQKPSRDICQRGTSLTIQCQVDSQVTMMFWYRQQPGQSLTLIATANQGSEATYESGFVIDKFPISRPNLTFSTLTVSNMSPEDSSIYLCSVWTGGVAEAFFGQGTRLTVV.

The chain recombines TRBV4-1 with TRBJ2-4, with 9 bases lining up with TRBD1. The CDR3 is 16 amino acids. CDR1 is MGHRA and CDR2 is YSYEKL in the germline V gene. V dropped 3 bases and J dropped 1; count of bases not matched to a gene: 4. CDR3 amino acids: CASSHGGTGAKNIQYF. The CDR3 DNA follows: TGCGCCAGCAGCCACGGGGGGACAGGGGCCAAAAACATTCAGTACTTC.

The chain uses TRBV25-1 and TRBJ1-3; D is undetermined. V was pared by 3 bases and J by 0 bases, with 3 bases between. Germline CDR1 and CDR2: MGHDK and SYGVNS. The length of the CDR3 is 13 residues. The CDR3 sequence: CASSDRSGNTIYF. For the CDR3, the DNA is TGTGCCAGCAGTGATCGCTCTGGAAACACCATATATTTT.

V gene TRBV27 combines with J gene TRBJ2-4, with TRBD1 as a possible D gene (6 bases). The V gene's germline CDR1 is MNHEY and CDR2 SMNVEV (reference sequence). CDR3 length: 16 residues. Trimming left V 8 bases short and J 0 bases short, with 17 bases between. CDR3 DNA sequence: TGTGCCAGCCTGATGCCGGGACACCTAGCCAAAAACATTCAGTACTTC. It encodes CASLMPGHLAKNIQYF.

The V and J genes are TRBV5-1 and TRBJ2-2; possible D gene TRBD1, 6 bases. V was cut by 4 bases and J by 7 bases, with 14 bases left in between. Looked up from germline, CDR1 is SGHRS and CDR2 is YFSETQ. This CDR3 comprises 14 residues. Here the CDR3 DNA reads TGCGCCAGCAGCCCTACGACAGGAGGCGGGGAGCTGTTTTTT. It encodes CASSPTTGGGELFF.

The chain links TRBV9 to TRBJ2-2, with D perhaps TRBD1 (5 bases). The CDR3 extends over 15 amino acids. V was clipped by 0 bases and J by 8 bases, with 14 bases between them. Germline V gene lookup returns CDR1 SGDLS and CDR2 YYNGEE. The CDR3 sequence is CASSVAGASRGELFF. DNA of the CDR3: TGTGCCAGCAGCGTAGCTGGGGCTAGTCGGGGGGAGCTGTTTTTT.

The gene calls are TRBV28 and TRBJ1-2; D possibly corresponds to TRBD1 (5 bases). There are 12 residues in the CDR3. Germline values: CDR1 MDHEN, CDR2 SYDVKM. V was clipped by 4 bases and J by 7 bases, with 10 bases between them. The CDR3 DNA reads as TGTGCCAGCAGTTCGAAGGACATTGGCTACACCTTC. This sequence encodes CASSSKDIGYTF.

The rearrangement links TRBV7-2 to TRBJ2-7, with a possible D match to TRBD1 (6 bases). The CDR3 contains 14 residues. The germline V and J ends were trimmed by 0 bases and 0 bases, with 6 bases remaining between them. Germline lookup yields CDR1 SGHTA and CDR2 FQGNSA. CDR3 region: CASSLATGSYEQYF. In DNA form, the CDR3 reads TGTGCCAGCAGCTTAGCGACAGGCTCCTACGAGCAGTACTTC. The full variable domain, in which reference TRBV7-2 and TRBJ2-7 provide the parts outside the CDR3, is GAGVSQSPSNKVTEKGKDVELRCDPISGHTALYWYRQSLGQGLEFLIYFQGNSAPDKSGLPSDRFSAERTGGSVSTLTIQRTQQEDSAVYLCASSLATGSYEQYFGPGTRLTVT.

V usage is TRBV19 and J usage is TRBJ2-1; 13 nucleotides line up with TRBD2. V lost 7 bases to trimming and J lost 7 bases; unmatched junction nucleotides: 10. The CDR3 totals 16 residues. CDR1 and CDR2 from the germline V gene are LNHDA and SQIVND (reference sequence). The CDR3 nucleotides are TGTGCCAGTACCACACTAGCGGGGGGGCCGGGGAATGAGCAGTTCTTC. Its translation is CASTTLAGGPGNEQFF. Combining the CDR3 with reference TRBV19 and TRBJ2-1 gives the whole variable domain DGGITQSPKYLFRKEGQNVTLSCEQNLNHDAMYWYRQDPGQGLRLIYYSQIVNDFQKGDIAEGYSVSREKKESFPLTVTSAQKNPTAFYLCASTTLAGGPGNEQFFGPGTRLTVL.

This chain links TRBV4-1 with TRBJ2-3; 11 bases line up with TRBD2. V lost 5 bases, J lost 2 bases, and 3 bases stayed unmatched. This CDR3 has 15 residues. Germline CDR1 MGHRA, CDR2 YSYEKL. DNA of the CDR3: TGCGCCAGCAGCTCACTAGCGGGGGTCACAGATACGCAGTATTTT. Encoded protein: CASSSLAGVTDTQYF.

This chain joins TRBV25-1 and TRBJ2-5; 9 bases are a match to TRBD2. The CDR3 sequence is 16 residues long. The V segment lost 1 base and the J segment 5 bases; nucleotides outside the gene matches: 8. Germline loops: CDR1 MGHDK, CDR2 SYGVNS. The CDR3 loop is CASSEFSGGPRETQYF. CDR3 in DNA: TGTGCCAGCAGTGAATTTAGCGGGGGACCGAGGGAGACCCAGTACTTC.

Points on this clone: Within the sample, other DNA sequences also encode this same CDR3. The genes are TRBV5-4 and TRBJ2-3; no clear D. Trimming cost V 0 bases and J 3 bases, with 2 bases left between them. Germline CDR1 SGHNT, CDR2 YYREEE (reference sequence). The CDR3 contains 12 residues. The CDR3 here is CASSLATDTQYF. CDR3 DNA: TGTGCCAGCAGCTTGGCAACAGATACGCAGTATTTT.

The rearrangement joins TRBV9 to TRBJ2-7, with unresolved D. This CDR3 has 18 residues. In germline, CDR1 is SGDLS, CDR2 YYNGEE. Trimming left V 1 base short and J 0 bases short, with 20 bases between. The CDR3 here is CASSVSPTEPKSSYEQYV. CDR3 in DNA: TGTGCCAGCAGCGTATCACCCACGGAGCCTAAGAGCTCCTACGAGCAGTACGTC.

The chain recombines TRBV30 with TRBJ1-1; 8 bases agree with TRBD1. The germline V gene has CDR1 GTSNPN and CDR2 SVGIG (reference sequence). The ends lost 1 base at V and 11 bases at J; junction bases unmatched: 12. The CDR3 is made up of 14 amino acids. DNA of the CDR3: TGTGCCTGGAGTGGAACTCAGGGGGCGTCTTGGGCTTTCTTT. Its translation: CAWSGTQGASWAFF. Supplemented by reference TRBV30 and TRBJ1-1, the full variable domain reads SQTIHQWPATLVQPVGSPLSLECTVEGTSNPNLYWYRQAAGRGLQLLFYSVGIGQISSEVPQNLSASRPQDRQFILSSKKLLLSDSGFYLCAWSGTQGASWAFFGQGTRLTVV.

The chain combines TRBV15 with TRBJ2-3, with TRBD2 as a possible D gene (5 bases). Between the trimmed V and J ends, which lost 1 base and 2 bases, there was a span of 10 bases. The CDR3 has 15 residues. Germline CDR1 is LNHNV and CDR2 is YYDKDF (reference sequence). CDR3 region: CATSRGFRDTDTQYF. CDR3 nucleotide sequence: TGTGCCACCAGCAGAGGGTTTCGGGACACAGATACGCAGTATTTT.

The CDR3 region is CASSPGGLAGGDTQYF. CDR3 DNA sequence: TGCGCCAGCAGCCCCGGAGGGCTAGCGGGGGGAGATACGCAGTATTTT. The genes are TRBV5-1 and TRBJ2-3; the match to TRBD2 covers 11 bases. Germline CDR1 is SGHRS and CDR2 is YFSETQ. V gave up 4 bases and J gave up 5 bases; unmatched junction bases: 9. This CDR3 region has 16 residues.

The chain combines TRBV13 with TRBJ2-3, with 9 bases aligning to TRBD2. V lost 9 bases, J lost 2 bases, and 12 bases stayed unmatched. The CDR3 sequence is 16 residues long. CDR1 and CDR2 (germline): PRHDT, FYEKMQ (reference sequence). The CDR3 sequence is CASTPGGGGDTDTQYF. The CDR3 DNA reads as TGTGCCAGTACCCCCGGGGGCGGGGGGGACACAGATACGCAGTATTTT.

This clone came up once. At the DNA level, this CDR3 is encoded by other sequences in the same sample as well. This chain links TRBV5-1 with TRBJ1-2; perhaps TRBD1 as D (5 bases). V lost 0 bases to trimming and J lost 4 bases, with 13 bases between them. Germline loops: CDR1 SGHRS, CDR2 YFSETQ. This CDR3 region has 15 residues. DNA for the CDR3: TGCGCCAGCAGCTTGGAATTGGGGGGAGGCTATGGCTACACCTTC. Its protein is CASSLELGGGYGYTF. Full variable domain (missing parts from reference TRBV5-1 and TRBJ1-2): KAGVTQTPRYLIKTRGQQVTLSCSPISGHRSVSWYQQTPGQGLQFLFEYFSETQRNKGNFPGRFSGRQFSNSRSEMNVSTLELGDSALYLCASSLELGGGYGYTFGSGTRLTVV.

J is TRBJ2-4 and V is TRBV4-1; 12 bases are shared with TRBD2. Germline V gene lookup returns CDR1 MGHRA and CDR2 YSYEKL. V lost 4 bases to trimming and J lost 7 bases; unmatched junction nucleotides: 11. The CDR3 extends over 17 amino acids. The DNA for the CDR3 is TGCGCCAGCAGCCCCCTGGGTCTAGCGGGGGGGCTGAACATTCAGTACTTC. This gives the protein CASSPLGLAGGLNIQYF.

This clone was seen a handful of times. The rearrangement links TRBV21-1 to TRBJ1-1; the table assigns TRBD1, which was not confirmed against the DNA. TRBV21-1 is labeled a pseudogene. The CDR3 runs to 14 residues. CDR3 DNA sequence: TGTGCCAGCAGCCTTGGACAGGGAAGCACTGAAGCTTTCTTT. It specifies CASSLGQGSTEAFF.

This clone has just a few counts. The sample has other DNA sequences that encode this CDR3 too. The V gene is TRBV5-4, the J gene TRBJ2-2; TRBD1 matches 7 bases. The CDR3 length is 15 residues. Trimming removed 4 bases from V and 2 bases from J; junction bases left unmatched: 5. Germline V gene sequence: CDR1 SGHNT, CDR2 YYREEE (reference sequence). This chain's CDR3 is CASSLGTANTGELFF. The CDR3 DNA is TGTGCCAGCAGCCTAGGGACAGCCAACACCGGGGAGCTGTTTTTT.

The V and J genes are TRBV7-2 and TRBJ2-3, with D possibly matching TRBD1 (6 bases). Trimming pared 6 bases from V and 3 bases from J, leaving 13 bases between. The CDR3 loop spans 14 amino acids. CDR1 SGHTA and CDR2 FQGNSA come from the germline V gene. This chain's CDR3 is CASSFFTGTDTQYF. As DNA, the CDR3 is TGTGCCAGCAGTTTTTTTACAGGGACAGATACGCAGTATTTT.

The chain recombines TRBV13 with TRBJ2-3; the D is unclear. This CDR3 comprises 14 residues. The germline gives CDR1 PRHDT, CDR2 FYEKMQ (reference sequence). V gave up 5 bases and J gave up 4 bases, with 13 bases separating them. CDR3 DNA: TGTGCCAGCAGCACCCGACTGGATCCAGATACGCAGTATTTT. Residues: CASSTRLDPDTQYF.

This sequence joins TRBV3-1 (or the pseudogene TRBV3-2) and TRBJ2-7; D is perhaps TRBD1 (6 bases). There are 15 residues in the CDR3. Germline V CDR1 and CDR2: LGHDT, YNNKEL (reference sequence). The V end was cut by 1 base, the J end by 3 bases, with 13 bases between. The CDR3 region is CASSQGPGVGYEQYF. CDR3 in DNA: TGTGCCAGCAGCCAAGGACCAGGGGTGGGCTACGAGCAGTACTTC.

This clone appeared once. This sequence joins TRBV2 and TRBJ2-1; D ambiguous. From germline, CDR1 is SNHLY and CDR2 FYNNEI. V lost 5 bases to trimming and J lost 8 bases, with 7 bases between them. This CDR3 region has 11 residues. In nucleotides, the CDR3 is TGTGCCAGCAGTAGCGAGTATGAGCAGTTCTTC. Residues: CASSSEYEQFF.

The chain couples TRBV15 to TRBJ1-3; D is possibly TRBD1 (5 bases). Between the trimmed V and J ends, which lost 5 bases and 0 bases, there was a span of 8 bases. The length of the CDR3 is 14 residues. Germline CDR1 is LNHNV and CDR2 is YYDKDF (reference sequence). Here the CDR3 reads CATSPGLSGNTIYF. The DNA of the CDR3 is TGTGCCACCAGCCCAGGGCTCTCTGGAAACACCATATATTTT.

The chain couples TRBV6-1 to TRBJ1-2, with D unclear. Trimming removed 1 base at V and 3 bases at J, with 9 bases between. CDR1 is MNHNS and CDR2 is SASEGT in the germline V gene. The CDR3 is made up of 14 amino acids. The CDR3 is CASSEVTIDYGYTF. Here the CDR3 DNA reads TGTGCCAGCAGTGAAGTCACTATCGACTATGGCTACACCTTC.